These T cell receptor beta chains were read from a single sample in a study of blood T cell repertoires in COVID-19. This table comes from immunoSEQ multiplex PCR, and its TCRdb copy is limited to in-frame clones, with some not included. The sample includes about 170,000 clones, 84% of them seen just once. The sequenced material came from peripheral blood. These receptors came from a man in his forties or fifties who had recovered from COVID-19. The CDR3 runs from the conserved cysteine through the conserved F or W. A D gene is named only where the DNA matches it firmly. Only part of the rows carry a size: once, few, many, or a class if the clone is expanded.

clone_size	v_call	d_call	j_call	cdr3_aa	cdr3_nt
few	TRBV18	NA	TRBJ2-1	CASSPDSYNEQFF	TGTGCCAGCTCACCTGACAGTTACAATGAGCAGTTCTTC
NA	TRBV6-2/TRBV6-3	NA	TRBJ2-7	CASSYSKNTGDYEQYF	TGTGCCAGCAGTTACTCGAAGAACACAGGAGACTACGAGCAGTACTTC
NA	TRBV2	NA	TRBJ2-1	CASSELVSGIRAEQFF	TGTGCCAGCAGTGAACTTGTTTCCGGGATCCGCGCTGAGCAGTTCTTC
NA	TRBV7-2	TRBD1	TRBJ1-1	CASSCPPMGQCAEAFF	TGTGCCAGCAGCTGCCCACCCATGGGACAGTGCGCTGAAGCTTTCTTT
NA	TRBV28	NA	TRBJ2-1	CAARERGGQFF	TGTGCTGCAAGAGAGCGAGGGGGGCAGTTCTTC
NA	TRBV5-1	TRBD2	TRBJ2-3	CASSSSSGRDTQYF	TGCGCCAGCAGCTCTAGTAGCGGGAGAGATACGCAGTATTTT
NA	TRBV6-2/TRBV6-3	TRBD1	TRBJ1-6	CASRPTGVGLNSPLHF	TGTGCCAGCAGACCTACAGGGGTGGGGTTAAATTCACCCCTCCACTTT
once	TRBV3-1/TRBV3-2	TRBD2	TRBJ2-2	CASSQGTSGRIGELFF	TGTGCCAGCAGCCAAGGGACTAGCGGGAGGATCGGGGAGCTGTTTTTT
once	TRBV6-5	NA	TRBJ1-6	CASKTGGPPPLHF	TGTGCCAGCAAAACGGGGGGGCCGCCACCCCTCCACTTT
NA	TRBV2	NA	TRBJ2-2	CASSDQGSGELFF	TGTGCCAGCAGTGACCAGGGATCCGGGGAGCTGTTTTTT
NA	TRBV4-1	TRBD2	TRBJ2-1	CASSPSGSFSNEQFF	TGCGCCAGCAGCCCTAGCGGGAGCTTTTCCAATGAGCAGTTCTTC
NA	TRBV9	TRBD1	TRBJ2-3	CASSPDRGRRSAQYF	TGTGCCAGCAGCCCCGACAGGGGGCGCAGATCTGCGCAGTATTTT
few	TRBV15	NA	TRBJ2-1	CATSRDQEGANEQFF	TGTGCCACCAGCAGAGATCAGGAAGGGGCCAATGAGCAGTTCTTC
NA	TRBV12-2	NA	TRBJ2-1	CASRLAGLARLSSYNEQFF	TGTGCAAGTCGCTTAGCGGGACTAGCGAGACTCAGCTCCTACAATGAGCAGTTCTTC